These 6 T cell receptor beta chains were all obtained from the same sample, sequenced in a study of blood T cell repertoires in COVID-19. This table comes from immunoSEQ multiplex PCR, and its TCRdb copy is limited to in-frame clones, with some not included. Here the sample spans 200,000 to 250,000 clones, 82% being singletons. Sequencing input: PBMCs or T cells enriched from blood (not recorded which). Source of these receptors: a woman aged 60 to 75 who had recovered from COVID-19.

The chain employs TRBV19 and TRBJ1-1; D possibly corresponds to TRBD1 (6 bases). Germline V gene sequence: CDR1 LNHDA, CDR2 SQIVND (reference sequence). The CDR3 length is 15 residues. V shed 6 bases and J shed 1 base, with 15 bases lying between them. CDR3: CASRSQQGANTEAFF. In nucleotides, the CDR3 is TGTGCCAGTAGATCTCAACAGGGAGCGAACACTGAAGCTTTCTTT. The variable domain in full, with the rest retrieved from reference TRBV19 and TRBJ1-1, is DGGITQSPKYLFRKEGQNVTLSCEQNLNHDAMYWYRQDPGQGLRLIYYSQIVNDFQKGDIAEGYSVSREKKESFPLTVTSAQKNPTAFYLCASRSQQGANTEAFFGQGTRLTVV.

The CDR3 region is CASSAEGANYGYTF. CDR3 bases: TGTGCCAGCAGCGCGGAGGGGGCAAACTATGGCTACACCTTC. The chain couples TRBV5-4 to TRBJ1-2; TRBD1 matches 7 bases. The junction had 5 bases not matched to a gene; V was cut back by 4 bases and J by 2 bases. The CDR3 is 14 residues long. CDR1 is SGHNT, CDR2 YYREEE, per germline (reference sequence).

CDR3 loop: CASGRIQPQHF. In DNA form, the CDR3 reads TGTGCCAGCGGGAGGATCCAGCCCCAGCATTTT. This chain links TRBV6-5 with TRBJ1-5; D not resolved. The V and J ends lost 8 bases and 7 bases respectively, with 9 bases between them. Germline-derived CDR1 and CDR2 are MNHEY and SVGAGI. This CDR3 comprises 11 residues.

This rearrangement joins TRBV21-1 to TRBJ1-2; the DNA was not compared with TRBD1, the D call given in the table. TRBV21-1 is labeled a pseudogene. CDR3 size: 16 residues. CDR3 nucleotide sequence: TGTGCCAGCAGCAAACGTTTTAGGGGCAGGGGCTATGGCTACACCTTC. This sequence encodes CASSKRFRGRGYGYTF.

The rearrangement links TRBV29-1 to TRBJ1-3; D unclear. V lost 5 bases and J lost 6, with 11 bases in between. Germline loops: CDR1 SQVTM, CDR2 ANQGSEA. The CDR3 runs to 12 residues. CDR3 bases: TGCAGCGTTAGGGAGTTATCAAACACCATATATTTT. Protein sequence: CSVRELSNTIYF.

J is TRBJ2-5 and V is TRBV4-2; possible D gene TRBD2, 5 bases. Germline-derived CDR1 and CDR2 are LGHNA and YNFKEQ. V lost 0 bases to trimming and J lost 11 bases, with 13 bases between them. This CDR3 is built from 13 residues. The CDR3 is CASSQEIKLAQYF. CDR3 nucleotide sequence: TGTGCCAGCAGCCAAGAGATTAAGCTAGCTCAGTACTTC.